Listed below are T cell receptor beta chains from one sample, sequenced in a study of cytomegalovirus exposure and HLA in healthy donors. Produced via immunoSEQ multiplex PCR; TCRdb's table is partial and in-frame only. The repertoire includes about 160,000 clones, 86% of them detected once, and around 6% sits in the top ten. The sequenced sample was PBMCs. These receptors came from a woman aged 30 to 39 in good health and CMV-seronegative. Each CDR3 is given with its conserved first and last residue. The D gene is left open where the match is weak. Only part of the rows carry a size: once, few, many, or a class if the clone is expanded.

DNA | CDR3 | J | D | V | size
TGTGCCAGCAGATTAACAGGGGGGAATTCACCCCTCCACTTT | CASRLTGGNSPLHF | TRBJ1-6 | TRBD1 | TRBV2 | NA
TGTGCCAGTAGAGCGACAGGTGGTAGCAATCAGCCCCAGCATTTT | CASRATGGSNQPQHF | TRBJ1-5 | NA | TRBV19 | NA
TGTGCCAGCAGCCCATGGGCAACTAATGAAAAACTGTTTTTT | CASSPWATNEKLFF | TRBJ1-4 | NA | TRBV6-5 | NA
TGTGCCAGCAGCTTAGATGTCGGTAGACGGCATATTTCCTACGAGCAGTACTTC | CASSLDVGRRHISYEQYF | TRBJ2-7 | NA | TRBV7-2 | NA
TGTGCCAGCAGTGAACTGGGCCAGTATAGCAATCAGCCCCAGCATTTT | CASSELGQYSNQPQHF | TRBJ1-5 | NA | TRBV2 | NA
TGTGCCAGCAGTTTGCGCAGGGGGGTATTTACTGAAGCTTTCTTT | CASSLRRGVFTEAFF | TRBJ1-1 | TRBD1 | TRBV28 | NA
TGTGCCAGCAGCCAAGTACAGGGCAAACCAACTAATGAAAAACTGTTTTTT | CASSQVQGKPTNEKLFF | TRBJ1-4 | NA | TRBV2 | NA
TGTGCCAGCAGGAGGGGCGCAACTAATGAAAAACTGTTTTTT | CASRRGATNEKLFF | TRBJ1-4 | NA | TRBV6-5 | few
TGTGCCAGCAGTCGACCACAAGCGGGAGCCTACGAGCAGTACTTC | CASSRPQAGAYEQYF | TRBJ2-7 | TRBD2 | TRBV27 | once
TGCGCCAGCAGCGGAAGGACGGGCAGCTCCTATAATTCACCCCTCCACTTT | CASSGRTGSSYNSPLHF | TRBJ1-6 | NA | TRBV4-3 | NA
TGTGCCAGCAGTTTCCAAGGTGGTACTGAAGCTTTCTTT | CASSFQGGTEAFF | TRBJ1-1 | NA | TRBV6-6 | NA
TGTGCCAGCAGTTATGCGGGAGGCGAGCAGTTCTTC | CASSYAGGEQFF | TRBJ2-1 | TRBD2 | TRBV6-6 | NA
TGTGCCAGCAGCGTTCGGGACAGACCAATGAACACTGAAGCTTTCTTT | CASSVRDRPMNTEAFF | TRBJ1-1 | TRBD1 | TRBV9 | NA
TGTGCCAGCAGCTTAGATCATGGCAGGGCTTTCGAGCAGTACTTC | CASSLDHGRAFEQYF | TRBJ2-7 | NA | TRBV11-2 | NA
TGTGCCAGCAGTTACGGAGCAGGGTCAGGAGTCGGGACCCAGTACTTC | CASSYGAGSGVGTQYF | TRBJ2-5 | NA | TRBV6-5 | NA
TGTGCCAGCAGTTACTCGACCTCCTACGAGCAGTACTTC | CASSYSTSYEQYF | TRBJ2-7 | NA | TRBV6-6 | NA
TGCAGCGTTCAACAGGGAGACGGCGAGCAGTACTTC | CSVQQGDGEQYF | TRBJ2-7 | NA | TRBV29-1 | NA
TGTGCCAGCAGTTCCGATACTAGCGGGAGAATGGAGTTCTTC | CASSSDTSGRMEFF | TRBJ2-1 | TRBD2 | TRBV28 | once
TGTGCCAGCAGTGACAGACGGGGCTACGAGCAGTACTTC | CASSDRRGYEQYF | TRBJ2-7 | NA | TRBV27 | NA
TGTGCCAGCCGGGACAGACCATACTATGGCTACACCTTC | CASRDRPYYGYTF | TRBJ1-2 | TRBD1 | TRBV19 | few
TGTGCCAGCAGCATAGGGACAGGGCGGACAGATACGCAGTATTTT | CASSIGTGRTDTQYF | TRBJ2-3 | TRBD1 | TRBV9 | NA
TGTGCCAGCAGCGTAGGGGGGTTCGATTCACCCCTCCACTTT | CASSVGGFDSPLHF | TRBJ1-6 | NA | TRBV9 | NA
TGTGCCAGTAGTATTCTGGGGCTAGCGGGAGCGGGGGGTGAGCAGTTCTTC | CASSILGLAGAGGEQFF | TRBJ2-1 | TRBD2 | TRBV19 | NA
TGCGCCAGCAGCCAAGTATTGGACTCCTACAATGAGCAGTTCTTC | CASSQVLDSYNEQFF | TRBJ2-1 | NA | TRBV4-1 | NA
TGTGCCAGCAGTTCGTCCGAGGGCAGGCCCACCTTCCACGAGCAGTACTTC | CASSSSEGRPTFHEQYF | TRBJ2-7 | NA | TRBV28 | NA
TGTGCCAGCAGCATTGGCAGGGGCACTGAAGCTTTCTTT | CASSIGRGTEAFF | TRBJ1-1 | NA | TRBV7-3 | NA